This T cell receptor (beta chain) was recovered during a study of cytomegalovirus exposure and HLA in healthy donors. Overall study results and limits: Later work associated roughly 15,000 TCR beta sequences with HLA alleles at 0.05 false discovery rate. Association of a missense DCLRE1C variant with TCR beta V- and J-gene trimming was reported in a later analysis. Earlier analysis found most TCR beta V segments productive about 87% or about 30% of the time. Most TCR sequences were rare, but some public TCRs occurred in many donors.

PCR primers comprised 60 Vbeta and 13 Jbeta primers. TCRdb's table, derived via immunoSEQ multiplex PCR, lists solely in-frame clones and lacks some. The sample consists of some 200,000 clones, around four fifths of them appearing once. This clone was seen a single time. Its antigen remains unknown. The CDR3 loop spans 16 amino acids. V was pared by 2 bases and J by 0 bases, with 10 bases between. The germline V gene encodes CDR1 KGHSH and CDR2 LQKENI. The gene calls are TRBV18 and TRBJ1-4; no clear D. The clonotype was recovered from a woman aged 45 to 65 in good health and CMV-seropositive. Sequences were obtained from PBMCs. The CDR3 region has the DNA TGTGCCAGCTCACCAATAACCGCTACAACTAATGAAAAACTGTTTTTT. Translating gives CASSPITATTNEKLFF.